The 5 T cell receptor beta chains in this list originate from one sample, sequenced in a study of blood T cells in healthy people across ages. Sample-barcoded 5' priming and a J-beta primer mix drove a second PCR of about 6 to 12 cycles. TCRdb processed the 5' RACE reads anew with MiXCR; each CDR3 protein has one entry. Of fewer than 1.5 million distinct CDR3 sequences detected, about 40% appear once; the ten largest clones hold 7.9%. The sample taken for sequencing was blood. All receptors derive from a young woman in good health.

The table lists this clonotype with a few counts. The rearrangement uses TRBV5-1 and TRBJ2-1; 7 bases match TRBD2. V shed 0 bases, J shed 6 bases, and the junction held 9 bases outside the gene matches. CDR3 length equals 16 residues. From germline, CDR1 is SGHRS and CDR2 YFSETQ. Written as DNA, the CDR3 is TGCGCCAGCAGCTTGGCCTCGGGACTACCCTCCAATGAGCAGTTCTTC. Protein: CASSLASGLPSNEQFF. Full variable domain (outside the CDR3, taken from reference TRBV5-1 and TRBJ2-1): KAGVTQTPRYLIKTRGQQVTLSCSPISGHRSVSWYQQTPGQGLQFLFEYFSETQRNKGNFPGRFSGRQFSNSRSEMNVSTLELGDSALYLCASSLASGLPSNEQFFGPGTRLTVL.

Turning to this clonotype: Mismatch with germline at one junction end may stem from a read error. The V gene is TRBV7-2, the J gene TRBJ2-1; 16 bases agree with TRBD2. The germline CDR1 and CDR2 sequences are SGHTA and FQGNSA. The CDR3 totals 16 residues. The DNA for the CDR3 is TGTTCCAGCAGGGGTTCGATTGGGACTAGCGGGAGGGGGCAGTTCTTC. Encoded protein: CSSRGSIGTSGRGQFF. The full variable domain, with the rest looked up from reference TRBV7-2 and TRBJ2-1, is GAGVSQSPSNKVTEKGKDVELRCDPISGHTALYWYRQSLGQGLEFLIYFQGNSAPDKSGLPSDRFSAERTGGSVSTLTIQRTQQEDSAVYLCSSRGSIGTSGRGQFFGPGTRLTVL.

J is TRBJ2-1 and V is TRBV3-1, with 9 bases identical to TRBD2. Germline trimming cut 1 base from V and 2 bases from J; bases unmatched to any gene: 3. This CDR3 has 16 residues. CDR1 LGHDT and CDR2 YNNKEL come from the germline V gene (reference sequence). CDR3 DNA: TGTGCCAGCAGCCAAGGCGGGGGGGGTACCTACAATGAGCAGTTCTTC. Translated: CASSQGGGGTYNEQFF.

The chain couples TRBV20-1 to TRBJ1-2, with 7 bases aligning to TRBD1. This CDR3 is 16 amino acids long. Germline lookup yields CDR1 DFQATT and CDR2 SNEGSKA (reference sequence). The trim removed 2 bases at V and 4 bases at J, leaving 13 bases unmatched. CDR3 sequence (DNA): TGCAGTGCTAGAAACCCCTCCGTACAGGGGAGCTATGGCTACACCTTC. Protein product: CSARNPSVQGSYGYTF.

This clonotype was seen only a few times. The gene calls are TRBV20-1 and TRBJ2-1; 9 bases align to TRBD1. The V gene's germline CDR1 is DFQATT and CDR2 SNEGSKA (reference sequence). The CDR3 extends over 13 amino acids. The CDR3 here is CRLDRGAYNEQFF. CDR3 nucleotides: TGCAGACTGGACAGGGGCGCCTACAATGAGCAGTTCTTC.